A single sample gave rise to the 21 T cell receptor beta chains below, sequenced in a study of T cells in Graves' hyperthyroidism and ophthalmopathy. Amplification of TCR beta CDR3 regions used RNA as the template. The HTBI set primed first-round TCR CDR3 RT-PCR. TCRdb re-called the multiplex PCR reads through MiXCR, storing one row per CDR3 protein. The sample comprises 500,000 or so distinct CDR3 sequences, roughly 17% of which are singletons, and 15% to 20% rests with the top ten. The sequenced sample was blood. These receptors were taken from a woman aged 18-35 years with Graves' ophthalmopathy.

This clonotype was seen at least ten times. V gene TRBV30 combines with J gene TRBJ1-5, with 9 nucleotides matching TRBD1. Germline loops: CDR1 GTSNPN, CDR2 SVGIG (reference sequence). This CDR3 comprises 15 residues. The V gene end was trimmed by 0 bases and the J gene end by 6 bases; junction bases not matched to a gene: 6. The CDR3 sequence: CAWSVLDRGGQPQHF. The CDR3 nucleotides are TGTGCCTGGAGTGTACTGGACAGGGGTGGTCAGCCCCAGCATTTT.

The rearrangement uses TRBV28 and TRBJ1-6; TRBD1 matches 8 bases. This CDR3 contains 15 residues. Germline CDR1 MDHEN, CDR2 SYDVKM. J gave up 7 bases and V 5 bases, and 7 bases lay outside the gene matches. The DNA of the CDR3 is TGTGCCAGCAGTGACCCCAGGGGGCGGAATTCACCCCTCCACTTT. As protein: CASSDPRGRNSPLHF.

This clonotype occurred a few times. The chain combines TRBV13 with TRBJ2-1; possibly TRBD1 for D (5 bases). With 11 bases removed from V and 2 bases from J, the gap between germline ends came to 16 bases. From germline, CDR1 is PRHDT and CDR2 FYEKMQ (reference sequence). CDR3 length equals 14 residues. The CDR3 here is CAGKGPPTYNEQFF. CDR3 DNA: TGTGCCGGCAAGGGGCCGCCGACCTACAATGAGCAGTTCTTC.

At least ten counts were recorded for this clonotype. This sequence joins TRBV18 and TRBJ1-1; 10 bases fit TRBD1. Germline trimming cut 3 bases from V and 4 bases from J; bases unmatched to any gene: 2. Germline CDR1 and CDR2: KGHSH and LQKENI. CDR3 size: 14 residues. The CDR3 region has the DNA TGTGCCAGCTCACCGCGACAGGGGGCCACTGAAGCTTTCTTT. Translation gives CASSPRQGATEAFF.

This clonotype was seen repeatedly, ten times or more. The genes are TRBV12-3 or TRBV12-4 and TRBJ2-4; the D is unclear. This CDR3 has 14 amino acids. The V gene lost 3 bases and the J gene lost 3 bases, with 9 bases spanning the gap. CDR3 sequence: CASSLVGDKNIQYF. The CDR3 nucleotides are TGTGCCAGCAGTTTGGTTGGGGACAAAAACATTCAGTACTTC.

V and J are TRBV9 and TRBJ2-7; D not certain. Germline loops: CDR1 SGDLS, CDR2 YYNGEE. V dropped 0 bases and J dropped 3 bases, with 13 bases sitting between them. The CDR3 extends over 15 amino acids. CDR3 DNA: TGTGCCAGCAGCGTAGAAGGTAGTGGGGTCTACGAGCAGTACTTC. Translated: CASSVEGSGVYEQYF. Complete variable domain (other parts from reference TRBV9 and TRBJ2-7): DSGVTQTPKHLITATGQRVTLRCSPRSGDLSVYWYQQSLDQGLQFLIQYYNGEERAKGNILERFSAQQFPDLHSELNLSSLELGDSALYFCASSVEGSGVYEQYFGPGTRLTVT.

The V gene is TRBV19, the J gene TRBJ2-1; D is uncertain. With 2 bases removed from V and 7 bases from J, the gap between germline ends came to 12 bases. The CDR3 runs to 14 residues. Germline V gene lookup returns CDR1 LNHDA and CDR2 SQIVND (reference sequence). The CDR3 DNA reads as TGTGCCAGTAGTATACCCCAGGCCCCGAATGAGCAGTTCTTC. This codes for CASSIPQAPNEQFF.

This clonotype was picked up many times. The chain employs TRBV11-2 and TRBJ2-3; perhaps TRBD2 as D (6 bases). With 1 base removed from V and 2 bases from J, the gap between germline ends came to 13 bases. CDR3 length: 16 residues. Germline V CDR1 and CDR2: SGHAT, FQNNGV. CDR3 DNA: TGTGCCAGCAGCTTAGTCGGGAGAGCAAACACAGATACGCAGTATTTT. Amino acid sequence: CASSLVGRANTDTQYF.

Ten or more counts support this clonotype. The CDR3 DNA reads TGTGCCAGCAGTTCCCAGCGGGCCCCCTACAATGAGCAGTTCTTC. It encodes CASSSQRAPYNEQFF. The V gene is TRBV11-2, the J gene TRBJ2-1; a weak D match, TRBD2 (6 bases). The germline V gene encodes CDR1 SGHAT and CDR2 FQNNGV. The V end was cut by 6 bases, the J end by 2 bases, with 14 bases between. The CDR3 is 15 amino acids.

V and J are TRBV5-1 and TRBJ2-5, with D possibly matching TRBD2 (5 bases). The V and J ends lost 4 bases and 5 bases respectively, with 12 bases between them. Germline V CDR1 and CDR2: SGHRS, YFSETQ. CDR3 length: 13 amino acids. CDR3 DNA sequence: TGCGCCAGCAGCCTACCGGGATGGGAGACCCAGTACTTC. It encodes CASSLPGWETQYF.

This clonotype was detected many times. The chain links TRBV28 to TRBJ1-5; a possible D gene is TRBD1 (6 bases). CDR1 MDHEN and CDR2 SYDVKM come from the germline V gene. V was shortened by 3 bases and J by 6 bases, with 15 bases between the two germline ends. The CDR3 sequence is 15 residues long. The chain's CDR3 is CASSLGQGNSQPQHF. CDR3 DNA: TGTGCCAGCAGTTTGGGCCAGGGGAATAGTCAGCCCCAGCATTTT. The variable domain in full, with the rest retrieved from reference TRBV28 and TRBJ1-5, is DVKVTQSSRYLVKRTGEKVFLECVQDMDHENMFWYRQDPGLGLRLIYFSYDVKMKEKGDIPEGYSVSREKKERFSLILESASTNQTSMYLCASSLGQGNSQPQHFGDGTRLSIL.

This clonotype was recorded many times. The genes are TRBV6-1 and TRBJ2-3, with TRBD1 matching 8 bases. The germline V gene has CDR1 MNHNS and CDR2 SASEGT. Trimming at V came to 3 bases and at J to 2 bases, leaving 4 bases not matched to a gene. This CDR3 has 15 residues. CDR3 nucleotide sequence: TGTGCCAGCAGTGAGAGGGACAGGCTCACAGATACGCAGTATTTT. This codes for CASSERDRLTDTQYF.

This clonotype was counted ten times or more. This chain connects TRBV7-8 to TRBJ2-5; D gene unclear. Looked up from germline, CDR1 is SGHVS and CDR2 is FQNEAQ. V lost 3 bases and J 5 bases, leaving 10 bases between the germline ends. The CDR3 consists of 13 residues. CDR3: CASSFEVAETQYF. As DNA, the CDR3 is TGTGCCAGCAGCTTCGAGGTTGCTGAGACCCAGTACTTC.

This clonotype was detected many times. The DNA for the CDR3 is TGTGCCAGCAGCTTAGCGCTGGCTAGCGGGAGAAGGAATGAGCAGTTCTTC. It is translated as CASSLALASGRRNEQFF. The genes are TRBV7-9 and TRBJ2-1; 10 bases fit TRBD2. Per the germline V gene, CDR1 is SEHNR and CDR2 is FQNEAQ (reference sequence). There are 17 residues in the CDR3. V lost 0 bases to trimming and J lost 7 bases; unmatched junction nucleotides: 9.

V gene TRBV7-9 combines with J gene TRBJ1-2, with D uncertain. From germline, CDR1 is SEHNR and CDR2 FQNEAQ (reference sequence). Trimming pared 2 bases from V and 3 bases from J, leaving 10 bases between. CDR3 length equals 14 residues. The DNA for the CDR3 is TGTGCCAGCAGCTTAACGGGGTGGGACTATGGCTACACCTTC. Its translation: CASSLTGWDYGYTF.

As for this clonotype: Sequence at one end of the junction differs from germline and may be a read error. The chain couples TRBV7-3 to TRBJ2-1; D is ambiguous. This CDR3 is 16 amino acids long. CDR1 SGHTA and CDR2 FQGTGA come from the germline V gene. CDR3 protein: CASSITVRLSYNEQFF. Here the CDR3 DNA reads TGTGCCAGCAGCATAACCGTGCGGTTATCCTACAATGAGCAGTTCTTC.

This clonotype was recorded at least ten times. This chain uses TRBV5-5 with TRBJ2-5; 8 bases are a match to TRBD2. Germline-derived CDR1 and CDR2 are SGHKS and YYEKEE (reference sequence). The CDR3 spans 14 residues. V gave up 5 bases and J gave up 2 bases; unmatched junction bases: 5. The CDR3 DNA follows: TGTGCCAGCAGATTCGGCGGGGGGCAAGAGACCCAGTACTTC. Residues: CASRFGGGQETQYF.

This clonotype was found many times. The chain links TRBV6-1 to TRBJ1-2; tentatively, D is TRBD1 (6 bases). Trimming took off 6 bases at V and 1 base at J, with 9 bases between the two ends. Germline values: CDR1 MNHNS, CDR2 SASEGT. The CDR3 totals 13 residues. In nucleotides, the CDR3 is TGTGCCAGCAGGGACAGTCATAACTATGGCTACACCTTC. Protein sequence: CASRDSHNYGYTF.

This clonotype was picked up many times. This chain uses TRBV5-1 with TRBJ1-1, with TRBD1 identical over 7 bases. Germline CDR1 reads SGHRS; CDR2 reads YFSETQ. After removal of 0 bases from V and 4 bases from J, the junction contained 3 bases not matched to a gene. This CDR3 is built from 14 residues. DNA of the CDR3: TGCGCCAGCAGCTTGGCTGACAGGGCCACTGAAGCTTTCTTT. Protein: CASSLADRATEAFF.

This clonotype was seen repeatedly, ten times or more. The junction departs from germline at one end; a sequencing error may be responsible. DNA for the CDR3: TGTGCCAGCAGTGGGACAGGGGCCTATGGCTACACCTTC. Protein: CASSGTGAYGYTF. The chain joins TRBV5-1 to TRBJ1-2; 10 bases map to TRBD1. Germline V gene lookup returns CDR1 SGHRS and CDR2 YFSETQ. This CDR3 region has 13 residues.

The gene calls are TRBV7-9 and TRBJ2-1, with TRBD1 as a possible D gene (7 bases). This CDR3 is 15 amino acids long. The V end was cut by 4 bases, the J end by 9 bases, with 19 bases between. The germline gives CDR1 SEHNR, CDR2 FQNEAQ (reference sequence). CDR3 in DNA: TGTGCCAGCAGCTACCCCAGGGGGGTATTACGTGAGCAGTTCTTC. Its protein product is CASSYPRGVLREQFF.